This TCR beta chain originates from a study of cytomegalovirus exposure and HLA in healthy donors. With regard to this clone: Its antigen is still unknown.

The V gene lost 1 base and the J gene lost 7 bases, with 17 bases spanning the gap. CDR1 is LGHNA, CDR2 YSLEER, per germline. This CDR3 spans 15 amino acids. The PCR was carried out with 60 Vbeta primers and 13 Jbeta primers. TCRdb's copy holds only in-frame clones and misses some; the assay was immunoSEQ multiplex PCR. Here the sample spans about 300,000 clones, more than 80% being singletons. Study-wide points: Most of the CMV-associated TCR beta chains (in a later analysis) appeared to be HLA-restricted.

Sequencing used PBMCs. The chain couples TRBV4-3 to TRBJ2-7; weak D call: TRBD1 (6 bases). The sequence was collected from a man in his forties in good health and CMV-seropositive. The CDR3 sequence is CASSQVVDSKVEQYF. In DNA form, the CDR3 reads TGCGCCAGCAGCCAAGTAGTGGACAGTAAGGTGGAGCAGTACTTC.